This T cell receptor (beta chain) is from a study of blood T cell repertoires in COVID-19 (dated by TCRdb to the early 2020s). For context, the study as a whole: Samples from collaborators originated in the United States, Italy and Spain and spanned both the acute and convalescent phases of COVID-19. The samples were drawn from the first 160 participants of the ongoing ImmuneRACE study and from 950 to 1,500 subjects provided by 6 global collaborators. Where HLA class I and class II types were available, the types were taken from metadata supplied by the sample provider, not from assay-based typing. The prospective study material was composed of cDNA or gDNA derived from T cells, B-cell-depleted T cells, or PBMCs. A freely available public database, intended as a resource for researchers studying the immune response to SARS-CoV-2, is where the repertoires were released. The dataset comprised deeply sampled blood TCRbeta repertoires from subjects exposed to, actively infected with, or recovered from COVID-19. The sample metadata nearly always contained a de-identified subject ID, COVID-19 status, age in years and sex.

Whole blood was collected in K2EDTA tubes by collaborating institutions according to the institutions' own protocols. Collaborator samples were shipped for TCRbeta analysis as frozen whole blood, isolated PBMCs, or DNA extracted from either sample type. What the research found in general, with its limitations: The amount of clinical and demographic metadata varied by source and participant and was provided uncurated.

The immunoSEQ Assay, a bias-controlled multiplex PCR, was used to amplify TCRbeta CDR3 regions from genomic DNA. Concerning the study's data processing: Within the assay, amplification of reference gene primers was used to estimate how many nucleated cells each sample contained. To quantify the absolute abundance of each unique TCRbeta CDR3 rearrangement, sequence reads were collapsed and filtered. Productive Simpson clonality was computed per sample as the square root of Simpson's diversity index over productive rearrangements. TCRdb holds this immuneACCESS table with in-frame rearrangements only. Some clones are missing; in checked studies, unresolved V genes explain under half, and the rest has no known cause. V and J calls and clone size follow that table, whereas D and trimming were derived from the DNA. Counted in this sample were 150,000 to 200,000 clones; approximately 83% of them appeared once. Under 2.5% of the sample lies in the top ten.

With regard to this clone: It lacks a known antigen. One base away there is no much larger clone; base qualities are not given.

As encoded in the germline V gene, CDR1 is SGHRS while CDR2 is YFSETQ. The CDR3 spans 14 residues, from the cysteine through the phenylalanine. Only CDR3 DNA remains: 42 bases, in frame from the first base. V gives up 3 bases and J gives up 0 bases, and the segment between their germline ends measures 7 bases. The chain is encoded by TRBV5-1 joined to TRBJ2-1, with a weak D call of TRBD2 (5 bases match). The source is a woman over 75 with acute or convalescent COVID-19. Sequencing was performed on peripheral blood. The CDR3 protein: CASSWSGSYNEQFF. The DNA sequence reads TGCGCCAGCAGCTGGAGCGGCTCCTACAATGAGCAGTTCTTC. Supplemented by the reference TRBV5-1 and TRBJ2-1 proteins around the CDR3, the complete variable domain is KAGVTQTPRYLIKTRGQQVTLSCSPISGHRSVSWYQQTPGQGLQFLFEYFSETQRNKGNFPGRFSGRQFSNSRSEMNVSTLELGDSALYLCASSWSGSYNEQFFGPGTRLTVL.